The 17 T cell receptor beta chains in this list originate from one sample, sequenced in a study of blood T cell repertoires in COVID-19. Clones were read by immunoSEQ multiplex PCR, and TCRdb kept only the in-frame ones, dropping some. In the table there are more than 200,000 clones, about nine tenths of which are singletons. Sequences were obtained from peripheral blood. These receptors were obtained from a woman in her twenties or thirties with COVID-19, enrolled during active disease.

This clone was seen a handful of times. This chain links TRBV6-1 with TRBJ2-7, with D perhaps TRBD1 (6 bases). CDR3 length: 15 residues. Trimming shortened V by 2 bases and J by 4 bases, and 15 bases separated the two germline ends. Looked up from germline, CDR1 is MNHNS and CDR2 is SASEGT. In DNA form, the CDR3 reads TGTGCCAGCAGTGAAATACAGGGAGACTTTTACGAGCAGTACGTC. It translates to CASSEIQGDFYEQYV.

The chain recombines TRBV7-2 with TRBJ2-1; 7 positions match TRBD1. The V gene's germline CDR1 is SGHTA and CDR2 FQGNSA. V trimming: 2 bases; J trimming: 6 bases; junction bases outside the gene matches: 7. This CDR3 region has 15 residues. The CDR3: CASSLSGQITNEQFF. CDR3 DNA sequence: TGTGCCAGCAGCTTATCGGGACAGATTACCAATGAGCAGTTCTTC.

The chain couples TRBV27 to TRBJ2-6; no definite D call. Germline V gene sequence: CDR1 MNHEY, CDR2 SMNVEV (reference sequence). V was clipped by 6 bases and J by 1 base, with 7 bases between them. The CDR3 has 14 residues. The CDR3 DNA sequence: TGTGCCAGCAGCTCTCTATCTGGGGCCAACGTCCTGACTTTC. The encoded protein is CASSSLSGANVLTF.

The chain has TRBV5-4 and TRBJ2-5; 10 positions match TRBD1. This CDR3 spans 14 amino acids. With V trimmed by 5 bases and J by 5 bases, 6 bases remained unmatched. The germline V gene encodes CDR1 SGHNT and CDR2 YYREEE (reference sequence). Written as DNA, the CDR3 is TGTGCCAGCAGTAAGGACAGGGGGATGGAGACCCAGTACTTC. This translates into CASSKDRGMETQYF.

The genes are TRBV19 and TRBJ1-6; 8 nucleotides match TRBD1. Germline-derived CDR1 and CDR2 are LNHDA and SQIVND (reference sequence). CDR3 length: 15 residues. The V segment lost 5 bases and the J segment 5 bases; nucleotides outside the gene matches: 5. The CDR3 protein is CASSWWDRNNSPLHF. DNA for the CDR3: TGTGCCAGTAGTTGGTGGGACAGGAATAATTCACCCCTCCACTTT.

The chain joins TRBV15 to TRBJ1-2, with D possibly TRBD1 on 5 matching bases. V was pared by 1 base and J by 1 base, with 10 bases between. Germline V gene sequence: CDR1 LNHNV, CDR2 YYDKDF (reference sequence). The CDR3 is 15 residues long. This chain's CDR3 is CATSRGTGDNYGYTF. The CDR3 bases are TGTGCCACCAGCAGAGGAACGGGGGATAACTATGGCTACACCTTC.

This chain's CDR3 is CASSTKGGPYGYTF. CDR3 in DNA: TGTGCCAGCAGTACGAAGGGGGGGCCCTATGGCTACACCTTC. The chain uses TRBV2 and TRBJ1-2; TRBD1 might be the D (6 bases). Trimming stripped 5 bases from V and 4 bases from J, with 14 bases between. Per germline, CDR1 SNHLY and CDR2 FYNNEI. This CDR3 is built from 14 residues.

The chain uses TRBV15 and TRBJ1-2; 11 nucleotides match TRBD1. The CDR3 is made up of 16 amino acids. From germline, CDR1 is LNHNV and CDR2 YYDKDF (reference sequence). With 1 base clipped from V and 3 bases from J, the junction kept 4 bases outside the gene matches. The CDR3 sequence is CATSRGRDRGDYGYTF. In nucleotides, the CDR3 is TGTGCCACCAGCAGAGGAAGGGACAGGGGGGACTATGGCTACACCTTC.

V and J are TRBV27 and TRBJ1-4; the match to TRBD1 covers 8 bases. There are 18 residues in the CDR3. Germline CDR1 MNHEY, CDR2 SMNVEV (reference sequence). Trimming cost V 2 bases and J 0 bases; bases outside gene matches: 8. As DNA, the CDR3 is TGTGCCAGCAGTTTAGGACAGGGACTGGGTGCAACTAATGAAAAACTGTTTTTT. Its translation is CASSLGQGLGATNEKLFF.

The sample holds a few counts of this clone. The rearrangement joins TRBV11-2 to TRBJ2-2; 10 nucleotides agree with TRBD1. V gave up 5 bases and J gave up 6 bases; unmatched junction bases: 9. The CDR3 contains 16 residues. The germline V gene encodes CDR1 SGHAT and CDR2 FQNNGV. CDR3 residues: CASSQTRDRGAGELFF. DNA for the CDR3: TGTGCCAGCAGCCAGACCCGGGACAGGGGAGCCGGGGAGCTGTTTTTT.

This clone was recorded once. This chain links TRBV4-2 with TRBJ2-5; 14 nucleotides agree with TRBD2. CDR3 length: 16 residues. Germline V gene lookup returns CDR1 LGHNA and CDR2 YNFKEQ. V was pared by 4 bases and J by 2 bases, with 3 bases of the junction left unmatched. CDR3 residues: CASSPRTSGGQETQYF. CDR3 DNA sequence: TGTGCCAGCAGCCCCCGGACTAGCGGGGGGCAAGAGACCCAGTACTTC.

The rearrangement links TRBV4-1 to TRBJ2-1, with D hard to call. Germline CDR1 reads MGHRA; CDR2 reads YSYEKL. CDR3 size: 14 residues. V was trimmed by 2 bases and J by 5 bases, leaving 10 bases between them. CDR3 DNA sequence: TGCGCCAGCAGCCAATCCCAGACTGACAATGAGCAGTTCTTC. It is translated as CASSQSQTDNEQFF.

This chain connects TRBV4-3 to TRBJ2-7; D is ambiguous. This CDR3 region has 15 residues. Looked up from germline, CDR1 is LGHNA and CDR2 is YSLEER. The V end lost 0 bases, the J end lost 0 bases, and 9 bases lay between the germline ends. The chain's CDR3 is CASSQDRGNSYEQYV. In DNA, the CDR3 is TGCGCCAGCAGCCAAGATAGAGGAAACTCCTACGAGCAGTACGTC.

The chain couples TRBV21-1 to TRBJ1-2; the D call TRBD1 from the table was never checked on the DNA. TRBV21-1 is a pseudogene locus. The length of the CDR3 is 18 residues. The CDR3 coding sequence is TGTGCCAGCAGCAAAAGTGGGGCCCGACAGGGGTTCAACTATGGCTACACCTTC. This translates into CASSKSGARQGFNYGYTF.

The chain carries TRBV11-2 and TRBJ2-5; TRBD2 might be the D (6 bases). V shed 0 bases and J shed 0 bases, with 14 bases lying between them. The CDR3 length is 17 residues. Per the germline V gene, CDR1 is SGHAT and CDR2 is FQNNGV. DNA of the CDR3: TGTGCCAGCAGCTTAGAAGTTGGCGGGACTTACCAAGAGACCCAGTACTTC. Its translation: CASSLEVGGTYQETQYF.

As DNA, the CDR3 is TGTGCCAGCCTACCCGGGACAGAAGGAAGCAATGAGCAGTTCTTC. Translated: CASLPGTEGSNEQFF. V usage is TRBV28 and J usage is TRBJ2-1; 7 nucleotides line up with TRBD1. The V and J ends lost 8 bases and 6 bases, in that order; junction bases with no gene match: 13. This CDR3 contains 15 residues. Germline V gene sequence: CDR1 MDHEN, CDR2 SYDVKM.

The V call is TRBV3-1 (or the pseudogene TRBV3-2), the J call TRBJ2-3, with 14 bases that match TRBD2. CDR3 size: 18 residues. V shed 2 bases and J 6 bases; nucleotides not matched to a gene: 10. CDR1 is LGHDT, CDR2 YNNKEL, per germline (reference sequence). The CDR3 here is CASSQTTSGRALGDTQYF. The CDR3 DNA sequence: TGTGCCAGCAGCCAAACGACTAGCGGGAGGGCCCTCGGGGATACGCAGTATTTT.